This T cell receptor (beta chain) was recovered during a study of T cells after yellow fever vaccination. For the study at large: Fractions low in cell number were prepared with SMART-Seq v4 Ultra Low Input.

Study-wide results and caveats: The presence of abundant clonotypes contaminating from the bulk population was possible in FACS-sorted repertoires. Boosting was followed by the reappearance of most primary-vaccination clones (about 96% CD4, about 88% CD8).

It was through 5'RACE template switching that TCR cDNA was made, with a universal primer site and UMIs added. TCRdb independently ran MiXCR on the 5' RACE reads; one entry per CDR3 protein. The table shows about 360,000 distinct CDR3 sequences, with roughly 6.1% occurring only once. This clonotype showed up many times. The antigen is not known. CDR3 size: 14 residues. V was trimmed by 4 bases and J by 2 bases, leaving 9 bases between them. Germline CDR1 reads LGHNA; CDR2 reads YNFKEQ. This TCR came from a man aged 25 to 45 who received the YFV17D yellow fever vaccine. The V and J genes are TRBV4-2 and TRBJ1-3, with D unresolved. Sample: PBMCs, taken 5 days after the yellow fever booster vaccination. CDR3 protein: CASSPPDAGNTIYF. In nucleotides, the CDR3 is TGTGCCAGCAGCCCCCCTGACGCTGGAAACACCATATATTTT.